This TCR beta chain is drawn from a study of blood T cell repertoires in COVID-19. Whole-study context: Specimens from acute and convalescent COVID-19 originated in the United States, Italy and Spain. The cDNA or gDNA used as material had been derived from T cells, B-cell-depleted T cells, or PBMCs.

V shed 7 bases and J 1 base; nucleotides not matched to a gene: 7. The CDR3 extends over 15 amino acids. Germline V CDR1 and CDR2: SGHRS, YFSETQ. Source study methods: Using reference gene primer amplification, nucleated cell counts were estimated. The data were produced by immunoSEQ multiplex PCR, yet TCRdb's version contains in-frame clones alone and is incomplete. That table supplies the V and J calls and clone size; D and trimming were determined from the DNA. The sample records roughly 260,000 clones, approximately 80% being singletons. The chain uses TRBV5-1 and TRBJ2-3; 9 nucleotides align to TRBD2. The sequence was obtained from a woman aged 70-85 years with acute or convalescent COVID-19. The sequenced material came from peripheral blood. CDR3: CASGLAGARTDTQYF. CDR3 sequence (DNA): TGCGCCAGCGGATTAGCGGGGGCGCGCACAGATACGCAGTATTTT. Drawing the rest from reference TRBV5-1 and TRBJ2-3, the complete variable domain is KAGVTQTPRYLIKTRGQQVTLSCSPISGHRSVSWYQQTPGQGLQFLFEYFSETQRNKGNFPGRFSGRQFSNSRSEMNVSTLELGDSALYLCASGLAGARTDTQYFGPGTRLTVL.